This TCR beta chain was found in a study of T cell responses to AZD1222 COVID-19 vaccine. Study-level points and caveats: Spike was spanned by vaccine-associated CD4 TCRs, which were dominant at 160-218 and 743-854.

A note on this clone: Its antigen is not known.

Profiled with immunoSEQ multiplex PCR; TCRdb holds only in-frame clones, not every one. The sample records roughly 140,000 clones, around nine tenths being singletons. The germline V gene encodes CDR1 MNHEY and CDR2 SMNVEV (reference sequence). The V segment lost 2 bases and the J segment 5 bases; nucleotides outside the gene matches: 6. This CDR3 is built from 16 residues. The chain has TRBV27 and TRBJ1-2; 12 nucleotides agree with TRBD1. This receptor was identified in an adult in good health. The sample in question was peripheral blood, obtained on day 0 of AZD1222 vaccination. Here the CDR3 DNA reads TGTGCCAGCAGTTTAAGGGACAGGGGGCAAGGATATGGCTACACCTTC. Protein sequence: CASSLRDRGQGYGYTF.